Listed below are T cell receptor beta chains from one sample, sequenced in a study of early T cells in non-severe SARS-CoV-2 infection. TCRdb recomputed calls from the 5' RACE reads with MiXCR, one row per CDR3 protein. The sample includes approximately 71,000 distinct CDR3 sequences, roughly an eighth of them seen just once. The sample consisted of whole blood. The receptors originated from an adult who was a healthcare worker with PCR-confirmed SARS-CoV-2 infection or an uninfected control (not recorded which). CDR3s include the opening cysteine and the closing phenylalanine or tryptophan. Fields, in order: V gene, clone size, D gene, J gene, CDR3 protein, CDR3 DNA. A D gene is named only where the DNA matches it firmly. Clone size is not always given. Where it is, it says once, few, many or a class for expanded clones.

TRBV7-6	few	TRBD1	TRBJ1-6	CASSPGQGWSPLHF	TGTGCCAGCAGCCCGGGACAGGGATGGTCACCCCTCCACTTT
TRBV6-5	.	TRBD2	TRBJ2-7	CASSCTLPTGTRHYEQYF	TGTGCCAGCAGTTGTACCTTACCGACCGGGACTAGGCACTACGAGCAGTACTTC
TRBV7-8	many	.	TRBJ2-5	CASGKQRNQETQYF	TGTGCCAGCGGGAAGCAGAGAAACCAAGAGACCCAGTACTTC
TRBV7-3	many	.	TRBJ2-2	CASSLTTNREVGAGELFF	TGTGCCAGCAGCTTAACGACCAACAGGGAGGTTGGTGCCGGGGAGCTGTTTTTT
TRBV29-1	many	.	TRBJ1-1	CSVGRGNTEAFF	TGCAGCGTTGGGCGGGGGAACACTGAAGCTTTCTTT
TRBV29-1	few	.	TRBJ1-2	CSVAANYGYTF	TGCAGCGTTGCGGCTAACTATGGCTACACCTTC
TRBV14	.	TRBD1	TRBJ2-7	CASSPYRTGIEQYF	TGTGCCAGCAGCCCGTACCGGACAGGGATCGAGCAGTACTTC
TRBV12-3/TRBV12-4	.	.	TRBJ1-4	CASRNGATNEKLFF	TGTGCCAGCAGAAATGGAGCAACTAATGAAAAACTGTTTTTT
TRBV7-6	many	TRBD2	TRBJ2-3	CASSGFGGGPSTDTQYF	TGTGCCAGCAGTGGCTTCGGCGGGGGGCCTAGCACAGATACGCAGTATTTT
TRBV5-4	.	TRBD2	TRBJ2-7	CASRALLAGASYEQYF	TGTGCCAGCCGCGCCCTTCTAGCGGGGGCCTCCTACGAGCAGTACTTC
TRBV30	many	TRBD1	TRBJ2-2	CAWNSRGRTGELFF	TGTGCCTGGAATTCAAGGGGGCGGACCGGGGAGCTGTTTTTT
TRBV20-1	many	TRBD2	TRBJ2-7	CSARGLAGYEQYF	TGCAGTGCTAGGGGACTAGCGGGCTACGAGCAGTACTTC